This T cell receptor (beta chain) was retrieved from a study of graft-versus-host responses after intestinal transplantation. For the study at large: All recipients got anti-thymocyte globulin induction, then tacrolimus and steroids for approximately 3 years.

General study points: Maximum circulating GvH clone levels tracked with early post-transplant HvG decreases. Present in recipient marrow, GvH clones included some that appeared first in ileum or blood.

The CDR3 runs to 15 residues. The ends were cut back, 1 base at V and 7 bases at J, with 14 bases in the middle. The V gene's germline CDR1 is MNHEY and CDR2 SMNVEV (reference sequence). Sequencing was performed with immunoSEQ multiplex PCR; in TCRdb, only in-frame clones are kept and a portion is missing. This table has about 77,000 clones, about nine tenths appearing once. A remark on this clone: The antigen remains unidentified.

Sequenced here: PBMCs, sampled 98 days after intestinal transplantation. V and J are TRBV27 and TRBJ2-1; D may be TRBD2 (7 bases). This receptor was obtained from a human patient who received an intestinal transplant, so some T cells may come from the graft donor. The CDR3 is CASSLYGGPRNEQFF. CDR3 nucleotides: TGTGCCAGCAGTTTATACGGGGGGCCGAGAAATGAGCAGTTCTTC.